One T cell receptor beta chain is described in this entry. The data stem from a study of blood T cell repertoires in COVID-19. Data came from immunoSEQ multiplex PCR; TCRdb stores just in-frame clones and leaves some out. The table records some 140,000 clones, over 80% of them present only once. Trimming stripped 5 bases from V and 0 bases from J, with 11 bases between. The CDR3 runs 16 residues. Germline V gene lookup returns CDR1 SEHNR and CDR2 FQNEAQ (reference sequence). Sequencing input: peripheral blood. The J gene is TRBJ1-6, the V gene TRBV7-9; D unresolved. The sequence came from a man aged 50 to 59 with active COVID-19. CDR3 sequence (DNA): TGTGCCAGCAGCCCAATGCCGAGCTCCTATAATTCACCCCTCCACTTT. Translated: CASSPMPSSYNSPLHF.